This T cell receptor beta chain was observed in a study of blood T cell repertoires in COVID-19. Produced via immunoSEQ multiplex PCR; TCRdb's table is partial and in-frame only. Here the sample spans approximately 300,000 clones, about 89% being singletons. This CDR3 is built from 14 residues. Deletions cut 6 bases from V and 0 bases from J, with 9 bases between. The germline gives CDR1 KGHSH, CDR2 LQKENI. Individuals drawn from under 30 US areas were about 18 to 95 years old. The origin of this receptor is a man between 60 and 75 years old who had recovered from COVID-19. The chain carries TRBV18 and TRBJ1-5; D ambiguous. Sequenced material: PBMCs or T cells enriched from blood (not recorded which). This chain's CDR3 is CASSQFDSNQPQHF. The CDR3 bases are TGTGCCAGCTCTCAGTTCGATAGCAATCAGCCCCAGCATTTT.